This T cell receptor beta chain was identified in a study of beta chain features in type 1 diabetes listed by TCRdb under 2018. About the study as a whole: Mean age, gender distribution, total cell number and subset yield were not different between patients and healthy donors. A total of 90 million to 120 million sorted cells were examined across all samples, and a strong correlation was observed between cell number per subset and RNA yield. The study compared the TCRB repertoires of sorted circulating CD4+ T cell subsets in recently diagnosed type 1 diabetes patients with those in matched healthy donors. Whereas all 28 donors provided naive and central memory subsets, regulatory and stem cell-like memory subsets were isolated from just 8 patients and roughly 8 healthy donors.

This clone has only a few counts. Its binding antigen is unknown. No quality values exist for individual bases; no much larger clone is one base distant. All of the isolated RNA was reverse transcribed with the High Capacity cDNA Reverse Transcription Kit, so expressed TCRB transcripts were sequenced. Deep immunoSEQ sequencing was performed on naive, central memory and regulatory T cell samples, with an average of approximately 4 million total reads per sample. Sorted cells were lysed in RLT buffer and RNA was extracted with DNase-treated RNeasy Micro or Mini kits, depending on cell number. To prevent cross-contamination, every cell subset was processed on its own, while patient and healthy donor samples were processed together. TCRB sequences were amplified from cDNA with the immunoSEQ multiplex PCR, producing 87-bp fragments spanning the CDR3 region. The amplicons were sequenced using the Illumina HiSeq platform. The paper's data handling went like this. PCR bias was computationally corrected using synthetic template baselines, reads within Hamming distance 2 were collapsed, and singletons that could not be merged were discarded. Reads were aligned to IMGT to assign V, D and J genes, CDR3 length, and insertions or deletions at six rearrangement sites. Within each subset, clonotype counts were normalized to sorted cell number, after which true diversity and Gini coefficients were computed with the tcR R package. The overlap coefficient, calculated on TCRB nucleotide sequences, was used to measure repertoire sharing. As a proxy for the pre-selection repertoire, out-of-frame TCRB sequences from naive cells were analyzed. This immuneACCESS table, as held by TCRdb, lists in-frame sequences with V and J called but not all clones. Of the missing ones, under half trace to an unresolved V gene in checked studies; the others have no known cause. D and trimming come from the DNA, and the V and J calls and clone size come from that table. The sample table shows roughly 400,000 clones, and approximately 13% are seen once. The ten largest clones capture 0.035% to 0.04% of the sample.

Trimming removed 10 bases from V and 1 base from J; the gene matches leave 7 bases unexplained. Its CDR3 holds 13 amino acids, cysteine through valine. Just the 39-base CDR3 DNA is kept, in frame starting at base 1. Looking up the germline V gene yields CDR1 MNHNS and CDR2 SASEGT. Each donor gave one peripheral blood draw, averaging approximately 120 mL, which was collected into heparinised tubes. Naive, central memory, regulatory and stem cell-like memory CD4+ T cells were sorted on a BD FACSAria II using a panel including CD45RO, CCR7, CD25, CD127, CD95 and CD27. A purity above 95% was achieved for all sorted populations. PBMCs were isolated immediately by Lymphoprep density gradient centrifugation and stained directly without culture. So that batch effects would be minimized, each experiment stained and sorted samples in pairs, pairing one healthy donor with one patient. General study outcomes and caveats: Because cDNA rather than genomic DNA was sequenced, highly expressing activated cells could have been over-represented, although no difference in activation and CD3 levels was found between groups. Naive, central memory and regulatory TCRB repertoires appeared to be more alike among patients than among healthy donors. PCR may preferentially amplify shorter templates, but because patient and control samples were amplified and corrected together, any resulting skew would affect both groups equally. Because the HLA sub-analyses included only small numbers of individuals, any influence of HLA type on TCRB rearrangement was left unresolved. At VDJ recombination sites, type 1 diabetes patients had fewer insertions and more deleted nucleotides, which implies abnormalities in thymic rearrangement. Type 1 diabetes patients showed a moderate but significant shortening of TCRB CDR3 length in all four CD4+ subsets.

The rearranged chain carries TRBV6-1 and TRBJ2-7; 7 bases in the middle match TRBD1. The sequence derives from a man between 25 and 39 years old in good health. The material sequenced was naive CD4+ T cells from blood. What this sample's cell subset or site label stands for: true naive CD4+ T cells. The DNA is TGTGCCATCCGGGACAGCAGTTCCTACGAGCAGTACGTC. This sequence encodes CAIRDSSSYEQYV.